This TCR beta chain was captured in a study of cytomegalovirus exposure and HLA in healthy donors. Study-wide points: As was reported, the classifier diagnosed cytomegalovirus status with high specificity and sensitivity. Researchers catalogued about 150 TCR beta chains as cytomegalovirus-associated. It was confirmed in vitro that a few of the CMV-associated chains were specific for CMV antigens.

The CDR3 spans 16 residues. Looked up from germline, CDR1 is SNHLY and CDR2 is FYNNEI. J was trimmed by 8 bases and V by 4 bases; bases with no gene match: 8. Only in-frame clones appear in the TCRdb table, and some are missing; sequencing was by immunoSEQ multiplex PCR. The table records around 150,000 clones, around 85% of them present only once. Details on this clone: Its cognate antigen is unknown.

This chain links TRBV2 with TRBJ2-2; 12 bases are a match to TRBD2. Input material: PBMCs. The sequence was obtained from a woman aged 25 to 45 in good health and CMV-seronegative. The DNA of the CDR3 is TGTGCCAGCAGTGTACGCCTAGCGGGAGGGTCGGGGGAGCTGTTTTTT. It translates to CASSVRLAGGSGELFF.